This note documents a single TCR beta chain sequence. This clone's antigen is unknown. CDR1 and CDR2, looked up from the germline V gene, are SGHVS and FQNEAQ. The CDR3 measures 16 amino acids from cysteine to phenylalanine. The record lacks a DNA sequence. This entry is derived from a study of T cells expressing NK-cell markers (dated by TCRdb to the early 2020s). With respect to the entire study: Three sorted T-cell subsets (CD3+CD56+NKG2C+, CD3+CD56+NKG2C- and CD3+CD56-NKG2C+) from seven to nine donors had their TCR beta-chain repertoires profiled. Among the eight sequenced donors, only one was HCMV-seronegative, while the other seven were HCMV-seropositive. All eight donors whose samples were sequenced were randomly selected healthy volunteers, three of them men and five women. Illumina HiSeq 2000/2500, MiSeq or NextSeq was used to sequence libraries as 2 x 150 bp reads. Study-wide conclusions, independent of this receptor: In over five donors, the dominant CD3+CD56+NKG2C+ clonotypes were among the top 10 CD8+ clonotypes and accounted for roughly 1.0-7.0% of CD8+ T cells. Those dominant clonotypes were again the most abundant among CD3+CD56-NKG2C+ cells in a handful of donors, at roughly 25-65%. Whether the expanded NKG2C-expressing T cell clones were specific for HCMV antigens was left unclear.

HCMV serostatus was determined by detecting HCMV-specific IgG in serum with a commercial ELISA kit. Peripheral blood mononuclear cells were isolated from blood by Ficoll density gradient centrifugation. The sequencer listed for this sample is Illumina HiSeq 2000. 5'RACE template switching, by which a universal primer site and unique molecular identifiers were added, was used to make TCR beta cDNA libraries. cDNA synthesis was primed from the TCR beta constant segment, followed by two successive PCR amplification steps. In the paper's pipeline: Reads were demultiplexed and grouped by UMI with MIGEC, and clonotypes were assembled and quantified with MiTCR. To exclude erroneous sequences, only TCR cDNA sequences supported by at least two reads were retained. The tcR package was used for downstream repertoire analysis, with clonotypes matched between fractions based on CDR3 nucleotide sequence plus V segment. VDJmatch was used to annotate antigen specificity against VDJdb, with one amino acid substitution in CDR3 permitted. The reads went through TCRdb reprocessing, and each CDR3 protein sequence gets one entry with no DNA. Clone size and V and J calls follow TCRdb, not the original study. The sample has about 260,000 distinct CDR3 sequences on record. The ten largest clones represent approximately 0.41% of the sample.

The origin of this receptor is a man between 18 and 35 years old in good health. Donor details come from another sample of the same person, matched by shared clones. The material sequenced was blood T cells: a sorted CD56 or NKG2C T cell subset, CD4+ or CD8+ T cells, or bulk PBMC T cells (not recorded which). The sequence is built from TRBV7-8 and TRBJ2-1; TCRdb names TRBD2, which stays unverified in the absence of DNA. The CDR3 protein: CASSLVDPLDYNEQFF.